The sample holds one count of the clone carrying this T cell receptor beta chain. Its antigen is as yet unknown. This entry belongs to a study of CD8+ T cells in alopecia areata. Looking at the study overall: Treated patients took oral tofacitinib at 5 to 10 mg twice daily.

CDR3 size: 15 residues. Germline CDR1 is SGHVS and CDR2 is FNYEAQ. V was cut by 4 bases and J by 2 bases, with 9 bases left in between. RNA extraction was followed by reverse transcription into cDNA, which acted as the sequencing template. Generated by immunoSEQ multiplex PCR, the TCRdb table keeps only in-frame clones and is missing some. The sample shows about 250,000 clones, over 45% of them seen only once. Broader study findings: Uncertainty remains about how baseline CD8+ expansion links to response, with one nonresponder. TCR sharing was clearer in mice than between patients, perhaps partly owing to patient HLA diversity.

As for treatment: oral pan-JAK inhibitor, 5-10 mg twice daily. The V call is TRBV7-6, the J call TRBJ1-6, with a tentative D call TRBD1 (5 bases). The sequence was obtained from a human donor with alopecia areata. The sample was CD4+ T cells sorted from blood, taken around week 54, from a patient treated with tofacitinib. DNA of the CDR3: TGTGCCAGCAGCTCGGGGCGGGCCTATAATTCACCCCTCCACTTT. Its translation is CASSSGRAYNSPLHF.